These 3 T cell receptor beta chains were sequenced from one sample in a study of read filtering for tumor transcriptome and immune sequencing. From 400 to 450 ng of RNA, a library with molecular barcoded alpha/delta and beta/gamma adaptors was made. In TCRdb, the reads were re-called with MiXCR into one record per CDR3 protein. Among 50,000 to 65,000 distinct CDR3 sequences listed, under 20% were seen once. The sample taken for sequencing was a population of CD138-negative cells sorted from bone marrow. These receptors were collected from a donor at least 40 years old with multiple myeloma.

The table lists this clonotype with many counts. The V and J genes are TRBV3-1 and TRBJ2-3; 11 bases are shared with TRBD2. The CDR3 is 15 residues long. Per germline, CDR1 LGHDT and CDR2 YNNKEL (reference sequence). V was clipped by 4 bases and J by 2 bases; unmatched bases: 2. The CDR3 sequence is CASSRLAGNTDTQYF. The CDR3 bases are TGTGCCAGCAGCCGACTAGCGGGAAACACAGATACGCAGTATTTT.

About this clonotype itself: Being one base from a much bigger clone, this may be a read error. The gene calls are TRBV12-3 or TRBV12-4 and TRBJ2-5; the D call may be TRBD1 or TRBD2 (5 bases each). Trimming removed 8 bases at V and 6 bases at J, with 22 bases between. The CDR3 loop spans 15 amino acids. The CDR3: CASGSSGTDFKTQYF. Written as DNA, the CDR3 is TGTGCCAGCGGTTCCTCCGGGACCGACTTTAAGACCCAGTACTTC.

This clonotype came up many times. The V call is TRBV4-1, the J call TRBJ2-1; possibly TRBD1 for D (5 bases). V lost 0 bases and J 9 bases, leaving 15 bases between the germline ends. CDR1 MGHRA and CDR2 YSYEKL come from the germline V gene. The length of the CDR3 is 15 residues. The CDR3 nucleotides are TGCGCCAGCAGCCAAGAAGGAAGGTGGGGCGGTGAGCAGTTCTTC. Protein product: CASSQEGRWGGEQFF.